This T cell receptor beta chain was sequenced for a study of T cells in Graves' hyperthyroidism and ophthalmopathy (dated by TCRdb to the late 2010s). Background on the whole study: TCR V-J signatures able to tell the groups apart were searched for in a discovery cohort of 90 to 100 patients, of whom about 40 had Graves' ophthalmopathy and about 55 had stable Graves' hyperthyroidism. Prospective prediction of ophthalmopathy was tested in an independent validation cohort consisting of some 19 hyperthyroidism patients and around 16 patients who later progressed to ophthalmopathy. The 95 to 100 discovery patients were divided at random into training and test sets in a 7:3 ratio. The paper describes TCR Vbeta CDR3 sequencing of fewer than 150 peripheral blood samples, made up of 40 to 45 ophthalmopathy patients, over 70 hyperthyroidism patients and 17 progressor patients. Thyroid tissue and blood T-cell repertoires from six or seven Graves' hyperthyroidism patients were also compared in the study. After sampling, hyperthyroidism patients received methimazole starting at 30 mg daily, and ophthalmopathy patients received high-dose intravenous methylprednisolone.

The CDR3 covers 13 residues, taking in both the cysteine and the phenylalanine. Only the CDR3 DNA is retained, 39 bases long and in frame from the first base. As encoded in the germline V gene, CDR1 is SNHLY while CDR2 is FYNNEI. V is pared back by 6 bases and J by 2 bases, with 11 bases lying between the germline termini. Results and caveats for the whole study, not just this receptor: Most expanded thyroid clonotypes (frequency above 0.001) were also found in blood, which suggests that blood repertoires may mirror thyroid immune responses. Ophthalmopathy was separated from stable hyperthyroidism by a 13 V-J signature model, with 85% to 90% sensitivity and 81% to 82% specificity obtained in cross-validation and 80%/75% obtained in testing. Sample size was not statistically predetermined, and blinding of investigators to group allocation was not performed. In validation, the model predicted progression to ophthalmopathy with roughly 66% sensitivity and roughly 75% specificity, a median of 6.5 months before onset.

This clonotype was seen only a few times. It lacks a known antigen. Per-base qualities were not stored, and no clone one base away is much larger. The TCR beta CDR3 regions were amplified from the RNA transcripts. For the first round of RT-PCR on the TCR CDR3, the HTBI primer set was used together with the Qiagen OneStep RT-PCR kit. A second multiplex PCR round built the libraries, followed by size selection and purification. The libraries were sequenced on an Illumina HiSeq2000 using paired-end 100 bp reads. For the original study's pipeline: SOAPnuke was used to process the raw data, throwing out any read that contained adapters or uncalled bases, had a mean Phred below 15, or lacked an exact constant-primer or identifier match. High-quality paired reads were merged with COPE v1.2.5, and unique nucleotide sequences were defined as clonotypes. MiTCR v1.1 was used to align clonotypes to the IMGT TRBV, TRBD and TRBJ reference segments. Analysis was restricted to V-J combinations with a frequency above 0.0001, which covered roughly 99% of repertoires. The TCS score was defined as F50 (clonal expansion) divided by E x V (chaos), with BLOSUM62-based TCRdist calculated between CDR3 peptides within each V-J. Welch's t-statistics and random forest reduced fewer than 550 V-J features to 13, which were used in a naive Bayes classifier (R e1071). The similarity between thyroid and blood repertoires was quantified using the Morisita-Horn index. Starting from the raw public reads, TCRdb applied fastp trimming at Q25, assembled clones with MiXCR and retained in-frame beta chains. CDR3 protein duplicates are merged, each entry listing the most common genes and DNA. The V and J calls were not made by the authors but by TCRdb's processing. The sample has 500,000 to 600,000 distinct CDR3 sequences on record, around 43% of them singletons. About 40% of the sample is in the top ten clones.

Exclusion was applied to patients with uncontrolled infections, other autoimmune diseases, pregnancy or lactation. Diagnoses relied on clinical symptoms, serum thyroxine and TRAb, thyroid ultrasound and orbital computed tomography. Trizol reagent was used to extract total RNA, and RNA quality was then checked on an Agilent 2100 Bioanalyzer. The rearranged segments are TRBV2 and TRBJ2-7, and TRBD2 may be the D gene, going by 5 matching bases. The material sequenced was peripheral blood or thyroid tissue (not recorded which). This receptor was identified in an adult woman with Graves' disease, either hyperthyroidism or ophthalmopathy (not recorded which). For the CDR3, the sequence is CASRTGMTYEQYF. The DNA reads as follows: TGTGCCAGCAGGACCGGGATGACCTACGAGCAGTACTTC.